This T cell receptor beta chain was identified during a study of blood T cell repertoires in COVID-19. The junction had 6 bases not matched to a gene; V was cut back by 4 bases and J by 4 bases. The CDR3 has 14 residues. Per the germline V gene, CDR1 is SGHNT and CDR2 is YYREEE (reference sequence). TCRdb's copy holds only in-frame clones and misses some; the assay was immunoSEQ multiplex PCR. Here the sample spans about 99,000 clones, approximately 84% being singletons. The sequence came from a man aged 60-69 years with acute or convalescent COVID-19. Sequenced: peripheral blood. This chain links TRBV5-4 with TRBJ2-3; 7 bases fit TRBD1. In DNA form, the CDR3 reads TGTGCCAGCAGCCCGAGACAGGGTTCAGATACGCAGTATTTT. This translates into CASSPRQGSDTQYF.